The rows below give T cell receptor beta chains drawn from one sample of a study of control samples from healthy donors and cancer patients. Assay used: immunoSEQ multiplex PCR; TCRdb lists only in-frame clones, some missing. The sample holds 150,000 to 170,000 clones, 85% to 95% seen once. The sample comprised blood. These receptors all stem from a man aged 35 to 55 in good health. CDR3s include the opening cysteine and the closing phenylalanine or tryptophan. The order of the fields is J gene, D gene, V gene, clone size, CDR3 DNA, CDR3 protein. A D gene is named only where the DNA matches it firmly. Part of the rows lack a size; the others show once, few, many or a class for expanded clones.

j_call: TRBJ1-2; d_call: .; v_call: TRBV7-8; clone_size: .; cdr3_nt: TGTGCCAGCAGCCACCTACAGGGTACCTATGGCTACACCTTC; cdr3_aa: CASSHLQGTYGYTF
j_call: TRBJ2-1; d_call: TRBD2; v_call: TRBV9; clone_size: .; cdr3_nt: TGTGCCAGCAGCGTACGGGGAGGCGGGGGTTACAATGAGCAGTTCTTC; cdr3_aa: CASSVRGGGGYNEQFF
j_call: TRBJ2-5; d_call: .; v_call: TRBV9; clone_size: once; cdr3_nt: TGTGCCAGCAGCGTCGAATTCCAAGAGACCCAGTACTTC; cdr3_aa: CASSVEFQETQYF
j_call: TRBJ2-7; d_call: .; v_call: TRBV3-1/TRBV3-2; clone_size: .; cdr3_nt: TGTGCCAGCAGAATGAGACAGGCACACGAGCAGTACTTC; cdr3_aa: CASRMRQAHEQYF
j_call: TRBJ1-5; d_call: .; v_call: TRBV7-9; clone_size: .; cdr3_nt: TGTGCCAGCAGCTTTTCATCCAATCAGCCCCAGCATTTT; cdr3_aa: CASSFSSNQPQHF
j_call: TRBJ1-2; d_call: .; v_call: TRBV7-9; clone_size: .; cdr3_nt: TGTGCCAGCAGCTTAGATGGCAGGAGAGGCGGCTACACCTTC; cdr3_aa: CASSLDGRRGGYTF
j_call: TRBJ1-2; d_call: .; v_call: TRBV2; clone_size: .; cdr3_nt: TGTGCCAGCAGTGAGGGTCAATACTATGGCTACACCTTC; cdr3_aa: CASSEGQYYGYTF
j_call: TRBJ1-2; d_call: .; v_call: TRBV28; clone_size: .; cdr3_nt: TGTGCCAGCAGTGCCCTATTGGTGAGCTATGGCTACACCTTC; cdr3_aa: CASSALLVSYGYTF
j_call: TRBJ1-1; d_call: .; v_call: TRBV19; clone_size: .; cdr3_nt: TGTGCCAGTAGTATCGGAAGATCCGGTGAAGCTTTCTTT; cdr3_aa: CASSIGRSGEAFF
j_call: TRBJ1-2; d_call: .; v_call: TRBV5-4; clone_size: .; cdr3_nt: TGTGCCAGCAGCACTACCCCGAGGCGAAACTATGGCTACACCTTC; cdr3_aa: CASSTTPRRNYGYTF
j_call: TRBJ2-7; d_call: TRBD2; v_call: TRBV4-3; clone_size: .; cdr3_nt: TGCGCCAGCAGCCAAGATTGGGAGGTAGCGGGGAGCTACGAGCAGTACTTC; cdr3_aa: CASSQDWEVAGSYEQYF
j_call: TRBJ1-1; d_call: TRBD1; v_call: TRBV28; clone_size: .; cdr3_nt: TGTGCCAGCAGTCTCGGACAGGGGGGCACTGAAGCTTTCTTT; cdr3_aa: CASSLGQGGTEAFF
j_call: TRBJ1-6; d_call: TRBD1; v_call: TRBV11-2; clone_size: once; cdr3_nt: TGTGCCAGCAGCCTGGTTGGGACAGGGGGTTCTTCACCCCTCCACTTT; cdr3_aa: CASSLVGTGGSSPLHF
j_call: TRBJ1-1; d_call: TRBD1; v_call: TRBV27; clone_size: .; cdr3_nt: TGTGCCAGCAGTGGATACGGGACAGGGAACCAAAACACTGAAGCTTTCTTT; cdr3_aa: CASSGYGTGNQNTEAFF
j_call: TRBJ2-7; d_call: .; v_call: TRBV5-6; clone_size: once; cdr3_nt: TGTGCCAGCAGCTTAACTCCGACAGAGTACGAGCAGTACTTC; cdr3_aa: CASSLTPTEYEQYF
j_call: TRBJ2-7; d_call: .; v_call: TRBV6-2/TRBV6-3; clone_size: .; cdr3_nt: TGTGCCAGCAGTTACTCGGGCGGAACTTACGAGCAGTACTTC; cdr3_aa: CASSYSGGTYEQYF
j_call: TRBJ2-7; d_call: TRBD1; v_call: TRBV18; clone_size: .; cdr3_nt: TGTGCCAGCTCGGCCGGGACAGGGTCCTACGAGCAGTACTTC; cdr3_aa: CASSAGTGSYEQYF
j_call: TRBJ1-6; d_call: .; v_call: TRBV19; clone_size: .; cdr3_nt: TGTGCCAGTAGTATGTTCGGCCAGGGTGACTCACCCCTCCACTTT; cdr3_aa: CASSMFGQGDSPLHF
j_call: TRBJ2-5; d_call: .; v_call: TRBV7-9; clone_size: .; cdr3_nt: TGTGCCAGCAGCTTAGGGGCCCAAGAGACCCAGTACTTC; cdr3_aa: CASSLGAQETQYF
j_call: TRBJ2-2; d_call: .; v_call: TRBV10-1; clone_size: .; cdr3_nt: TGCGCCAGCAGTGATGGGGCCGGGGAGCTGTTTTTT; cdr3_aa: CASSDGAGELFF
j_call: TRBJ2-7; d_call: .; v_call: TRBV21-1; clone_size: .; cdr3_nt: TGTGCCAGCAGCAAAGTGGAGGGAATCTACGAGCAGTACTTC; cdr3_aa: CASSKVEGIYEQYF
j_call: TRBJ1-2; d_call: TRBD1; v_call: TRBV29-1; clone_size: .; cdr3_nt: TGCAGCGTTGAAGATCCTCCAGAGGGACAGGGGAGCTATGGCTACACCTTC; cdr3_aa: CSVEDPPEGQGSYGYTF
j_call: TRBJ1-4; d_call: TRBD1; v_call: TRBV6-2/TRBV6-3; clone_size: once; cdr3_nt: TGTGCCAGCAGCTTTATCGGACAGGCAACTAATGAAAAACTGTTTTTT; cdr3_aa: CASSFIGQATNEKLFF
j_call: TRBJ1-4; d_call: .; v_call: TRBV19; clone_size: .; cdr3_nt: TGTGCCAGTAGTCCCCTAGGGGGGATTTCTGAAAAACTGTTTTTT; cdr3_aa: CASSPLGGISEKLFF
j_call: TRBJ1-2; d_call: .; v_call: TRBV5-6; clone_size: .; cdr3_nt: TGTGCCAGCAGCTCCATGGGGGCGAACTATGGCTACACCTTC; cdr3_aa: CASSSMGANYGYTF
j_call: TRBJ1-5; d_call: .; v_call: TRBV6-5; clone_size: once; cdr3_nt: TGTGCCAGCAGCCTCAAGGACGGCCAGCCCCAGCATTTT; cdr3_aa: CASSLKDGQPQHF
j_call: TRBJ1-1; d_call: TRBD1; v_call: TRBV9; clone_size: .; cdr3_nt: TGTGCCAGCAGCCCAAGGGACAGGGGTGGCACTGAAGCTTTCTTT; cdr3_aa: CASSPRDRGGTEAFF
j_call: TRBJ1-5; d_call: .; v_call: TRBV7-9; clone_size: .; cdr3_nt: TGTGCCAGCAGCTTAATCAGGGACGACCAGCCCCAGCATTTT; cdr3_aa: CASSLIRDDQPQHF
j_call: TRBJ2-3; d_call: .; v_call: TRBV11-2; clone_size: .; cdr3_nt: TGTGCCAGCAGCTCCCGGGACACCGGCACAGATACGCAGTATTTT; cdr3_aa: CASSSRDTGTDTQYF
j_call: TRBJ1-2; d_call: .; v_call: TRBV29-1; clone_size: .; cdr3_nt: TGCAGCGTTGAAGCGTTAGGGACTATGTCTAACTATGGCTACACCTTC; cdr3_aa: CSVEALGTMSNYGYTF
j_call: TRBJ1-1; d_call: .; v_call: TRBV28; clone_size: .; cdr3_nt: TGTGCCAGCAGCACCGAAGACGGATTTTTTGAAGCTTTCTTT; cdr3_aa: CASSTEDGFFEAFF